This T cell receptor beta chain is drawn from a study of molecular identifiers for immune sequencing clone quantification. Across the whole study: Five aliquots were made in replicates from the RNA of approximately 22,000 or 94,000 naive CD8 cells, and four were sequenced.

This clonotype was recorded once. Germline CDR1 is DFQATT and CDR2 is SNEGSKA (reference sequence). The CDR3 has 16 residues. The V gene lost 0 bases and the J gene lost 3 bases, with 18 bases spanning the gap. MiXCR, applied by TCRdb to the PCR reads, yields one record per CDR3 protein. The sample lists just under 650,000 distinct CDR3 sequences, less than 20% occurring once. The rearrangement uses TRBV20-1 and TRBJ2-7; maybe TRBD2 (7 bases). The TCR was taken from a human donor in good health. Some libraries in this study had Jurkat cell RNA spiked in. Sample: naive CD8+ T cells from blood, with Jurkat cell RNA spiked in. Indicated subset: FACS-sorted CD8+CD4-CCR7+CD45RA+ naive T cells. The CDR3 protein is CSARDLVGGGLYEQYF. CDR3 coding DNA: TGCAGTGCTAGAGATTTGGTGGGGGGGGGGCTCTACGAGCAGTACTTC.